Included here is one TCR beta chain sequence, with context. The sample originates from a study of blood T cell repertoires in COVID-19. Assay used: immunoSEQ multiplex PCR; TCRdb lists only in-frame clones, some missing. The table lists some 220,000 clones, roughly 84% of them singletons. V lost 5 bases, J lost 6 bases, and 3 bases stayed unmatched. CDR3 size: 14 residues. CDR1 is SGHNT, CDR2 YYREEE, per germline (reference sequence). The chain combines TRBV5-4 with TRBJ2-6; the match to TRBD1 covers 9 bases. This sequence was found in a woman of 80 years or more with active or convalescent COVID-19. Material for sequencing was peripheral blood. Written as DNA, the CDR3 is TGTGCCAGCAGGGGACAGGGATCGGCCAACGTCCTGACTTTC. Residues: CASRGQGSANVLTF.